A selection of T cell receptor beta chains follows, all from one sample in a study of cytomegalovirus exposure and HLA in healthy donors. Profiling relied on immunoSEQ multiplex PCR, and the TCRdb table lists in-frame clones only, not all of them. The sample lists more than 30,000 clones, around 70% occurring once. Sequencing was carried out using PBMCs. The receptors were sampled from a young man in good health and CMV-seronegative. Both conserved end residues are part of each CDR3. A D gene is named only where the DNA matches it firmly. Some rows have no size entry. The others give once, few or many, or a class for an expanded clone.

V gene: TRBV6-5
clone size: -
D gene: TRBD1
J gene: TRBJ1-2
CDR3 DNA: TGTGCCAGCAGTGAACAGGGGGCGGATGGCTACACCTTC
CDR3 protein: CASSEQGADGYTF

V gene: TRBV2
clone size: -
D gene: -
J gene: TRBJ2-1
CDR3 DNA: TGTGCTTTTCTGGGGAGCTCCTACAATGAGCAGTTCTTC
CDR3 protein: CAFLGSSYNEQFF

V gene: TRBV6-4
clone size: -
D gene: -
J gene: TRBJ1-1
CDR3 DNA: TGTGCCAGCAGTGAAGGGGCAGGGGTGTCGAACACTGAAGCTTTCTTT
CDR3 protein: CASSEGAGVSNTEAFF

V gene: TRBV28
clone size: few
D gene: -
J gene: TRBJ2-3
CDR3 DNA: TGTGCCAGCAGAACGGTGGCCATGCGGCAACCTCATACGCAGTATTTT
CDR3 protein: CASRTVAMRQPHTQYF

V gene: TRBV5-4
clone size: -
D gene: TRBD2
J gene: TRBJ2-3
CDR3 DNA: TGTGCCAGCAGCTTGAGCGGGAGGGCCGCTGATACGCAGTATTTT
CDR3 protein: CASSLSGRAADTQYF

V gene: TRBV27
clone size: -
D gene: -
J gene: TRBJ1-2
CDR3 DNA: TGTGCCAGCAGTTTCGACAGCAACTATGGCTACACCTTC
CDR3 protein: CASSFDSNYGYTF

V gene: TRBV15
clone size: -
D gene: TRBD2
J gene: TRBJ2-2
CDR3 DNA: TGTGCCACCGCCGGACTAGCGGGAGTAACCGGGGAGCTGTTTTTT
CDR3 protein: CATAGLAGVTGELFF

V gene: TRBV9
clone size: -
D gene: -
J gene: TRBJ2-3
CDR3 DNA: TGTGCCAGCAGCGTAGGCACATTTAGCACAGATACGCAGTATTTT
CDR3 protein: CASSVGTFSTDTQYF

V gene: TRBV5-1
clone size: -
D gene: TRBD2
J gene: TRBJ2-7
CDR3 DNA: TGCGCCAGCAGCTTGGGTAGCGGGAGCCCCTACGAGCAGTACTTC
CDR3 protein: CASSLGSGSPYEQYF

V gene: TRBV5-6
clone size: -
D gene: TRBD1
J gene: TRBJ2-6
CDR3 DNA: TGTGCCAGCAGCCCAGACAGGGGGCGCGCCGGGGCCAACGTCCTGACTTTC
CDR3 protein: CASSPDRGRAGANVLTF

V gene: TRBV6-5
clone size: -
D gene: -
J gene: TRBJ2-4
CDR3 DNA: TGTGCCAGCAGTTCTAGGAAAAACATTCAGTACTTC
CDR3 protein: CASSSRKNIQYF

V gene: TRBV7-7
clone size: -
D gene: TRBD2
J gene: TRBJ2-7
CDR3 DNA: TGTGCTAGCAGCCCATCCGGACTAGCGGGAGACCGGCAGTACTTC
CDR3 protein: CASSPSGLAGDRQYF

V gene: TRBV7-9
clone size: -
D gene: -
J gene: TRBJ1-6
CDR3 DNA: TGTGCCAGCAGCCCCAGCGGGGATAATTCACCCCTCCACTTT
CDR3 protein: CASSPSGDNSPLHF

V gene: TRBV2
clone size: -
D gene: -
J gene: TRBJ2-7
CDR3 DNA: TGTGCCAGCAGAGTCGAGGCTAGCCGAGCCTACGAGCAGTACTTC
CDR3 protein: CASRVEASRAYEQYF

V gene: TRBV6-1
clone size: -
D gene: -
J gene: TRBJ1-2
CDR3 DNA: TGTGCCAGCAGTGAAAACACAGGATATAACTATGGCTACACCTTC
CDR3 protein: CASSENTGYNYGYTF

V gene: TRBV27
clone size: -
D gene: TRBD1
J gene: TRBJ1-4
CDR3 DNA: TGTGCCAGCAGCACAGGGGGCTTAGCTAATGAAAAACTGTTTTTT
CDR3 protein: CASSTGGLANEKLFF

V gene: TRBV7-2
clone size: few
D gene: -
J gene: TRBJ1-2
CDR3 DNA: TGTGCCAGCAGCTTATACAGAAATGGCTACCCCTTC
CDR3 protein: CASSLYRNGYPF

V gene: TRBV19
clone size: -
D gene: TRBD2
J gene: TRBJ2-1
CDR3 DNA: TGTGCCAGTAGTACTAGCGGGGGAGTGAATGAGCAGTTCTTC
CDR3 protein: CASSTSGGVNEQFF

V gene: TRBV11-1
clone size: few
D gene: TRBD1
J gene: TRBJ1-1
CDR3 DNA: TGTGCCAGCAGCTTTACCGGGACAGCCACTGAAGCTTTCTTT
CDR3 protein: CASSFTGTATEAFF